The 12 T cell receptor beta chains reported below all come from one sample, sequenced in a study of blood T cell repertoires in COVID-19 (TCRdb year 2020). Preparation of the library involved the immunoSEQ multiplex PCR assay. In its TCRdb copy, this immuneACCESS table keeps in-frame sequences only and misses some clones. Where compared with another copy, unresolved V genes explain less than half of these, and the others have no known cause. This sample lists 150,000 to 200,000 clones; more than 75% were detected once. Roughly 14% of the sample is taken by the ten largest. What was sequenced was PBMCs or T cells enriched from blood (not recorded which). Receptors originate from a man in his 60s who had been exposed to COVID-19.

The chain uses TRBV5-6 and TRBJ2-6, with D possibly TRBD1 on 5 matching bases. This CDR3 has 17 amino acids. Trimming stripped 1 base from V and 0 bases from J, with 11 bases between. Germline loops: CDR1 SGHDT, CDR2 YYEEEE. The CDR3 region is CASSLPGRNSGANVLTF. In nucleotides, the CDR3 is TGTGCCAGCAGCTTGCCAGGGCGCAACTCTGGGGCCAACGTCCTGACTTTC.

This clone showed up just a few times. The chain employs TRBV6-5 and TRBJ1-1; the D is unclear. Germline-derived CDR1 and CDR2 are MNHEY and SVGAGI. The CDR3 has 11 residues. Trimming removed 8 bases from V and 8 bases from J, with 12 bases in between. CDR3 nucleotides: TGTGCCAGCGGAACTAGTTGGGAAGCTTTCTTT. Its translation: CASGTSWEAFF.

This clone showed up just a few times. The chain couples TRBV9 to TRBJ1-4; 7 nucleotides align to TRBD1. This CDR3 has 15 amino acids. The V gene end was trimmed by 3 bases and the J gene end by 4 bases; junction bases not matched to a gene: 6. Germline assignment: CDR1 SGDLS and CDR2 YYNGEE. This CDR3 is CASSGKGQFNEKLFF. The DNA for the CDR3 is TGTGCCAGCAGCGGGAAGGGACAGTTTAATGAAAAACTGTTTTTT.

The chain couples TRBV30 to TRBJ1-5, with 7 bases identical to TRBD1. With 0 bases clipped from V and 5 bases from J, the junction kept 7 bases outside the gene matches. Looked up from germline, CDR1 is GTSNPN and CDR2 is SVGIG (reference sequence). This CDR3 is built from 15 residues. The CDR3 protein is CAWSVRDRPYQPQHF. CDR3 sequence (DNA): TGTGCCTGGAGTGTACGGGACAGACCCTATCAGCCCCAGCATTTT.

J is TRBJ2-7 and V is TRBV7-6; D is possibly TRBD2 (6 bases). V gave up 0 bases and J gave up 3 bases, with 12 bases separating them. The germline CDR1 and CDR2 sequences are SGHVS and FNYEAQ. CDR3 length: 15 amino acids. This chain's CDR3 is CASSLAAGMSYEQYF. The CDR3 bases are TGTGCCAGCAGCTTAGCCGCGGGAATGAGCTACGAGCAGTACTTC.

The J gene is TRBJ2-5, the V gene TRBV19; possible D gene TRBD2, 5 bases. The CDR3 extends over 15 amino acids. CDR1 is LNHDA and CDR2 is SQIVND in the germline V gene (reference sequence). Trimming removed 1 base from V and 4 bases from J, with 13 bases in between. The CDR3 region is CASSIGGRAAETQYF. CDR3 nucleotide sequence: TGTGCCAGTAGTATAGGTGGGAGAGCTGCAGAGACCCAGTACTTC.

The chain has TRBV10-3 and TRBJ2-2; TRBD1 matches 9 bases. Germline lookup yields CDR1 ENHRY and CDR2 SYGVKD. There are 20 residues in the CDR3. V lost 2 bases and J lost 6; bases outside the gene matches: 19. The CDR3 is CAISEDGRGTGKVGSGELFF. The CDR3 nucleotides are TGTGCCATCAGTGAGGACGGTAGAGGGACAGGGAAGGTCGGTTCCGGGGAGCTGTTTTTT.

This chain links TRBV19 with TRBJ2-7; maybe TRBD1 (6 bases). In germline, CDR1 is LNHDA, CDR2 SQIVND (reference sequence). The CDR3 loop spans 13 amino acids. The V end was cut by 6 bases, the J end by 3 bases, with 12 bases between. The CDR3 spells CASSRDTDYEQYF. The CDR3 DNA sequence: TGTGCCAGTAGCCGGGACACGGACTACGAGCAGTACTTC.

The chain's CDR3 is CASSVGRGDLMNTEAFF. DNA for the CDR3: TGTGCCAGCAGCGTAGGTAGAGGAGACCTGATGAACACTGAAGCTTTCTTT. This sequence joins TRBV9 and TRBJ1-1, with no clear D. The germline gives CDR1 SGDLS, CDR2 YYNGEE. This CDR3 has 17 residues. V lost 0 bases and J 0 bases, leaving 15 bases between the germline ends.

This chain uses TRBV12-3 or TRBV12-4 with TRBJ2-7, with 9 bases matching TRBD1. CDR3 length: 13 residues. J lost 7 bases, V lost 6 bases, and 7 bases had no gene match. The CDR3 nucleotides read TGTGCCAGCAGGATACAGGGGGCTGGGGAGCAGTACTTC. Translated: CASRIQGAGEQYF.

The chain couples TRBV15 to TRBJ1-5; D is unclear. Germline V gene sequence: CDR1 LNHNV, CDR2 YYDKDF (reference sequence). V lost 0 bases and J lost 0, with 6 bases in between. This CDR3 contains 15 residues. The CDR3 here is CATSRDGSSNQPQHF. The CDR3 DNA reads TGTGCCACCAGCAGAGATGGGAGTAGCAATCAGCCCCAGCATTTT. Looking up the rest from reference TRBV15 and TRBJ1-5 gives the full variable domain: DAMVIQNPRYQVTQFGKPVTLSCSQTLNHNVMYWYQQKSSQAPKLLFHYYDKDFNNEADTPDNFQSRRPNTSFCFLDIRSPGLGDTAMYLCATSRDGSSNQPQHFGDGTRLSIL.

The chain recombines TRBV5-4 with TRBJ1-2; D may be TRBD1 (5 bases). This CDR3 is built from 15 residues. Per the germline V gene, CDR1 is SGHNT and CDR2 is YYREEE (reference sequence). V lost 2 bases to trimming and J lost 0 bases, with 11 bases between them. As DNA, the CDR3 is TGTGCCAGCAGCTTCTACAGGAGAGCTAACTATGGCTACACCTTC. Translation: CASSFYRRANYGYTF.